Presented here are 20 T cell receptor beta chains from one specimen sequenced in a study of shared clonotypes between healthy human individuals. This table comes from immunoSEQ multiplex PCR, and its TCRdb copy is limited to in-frame clones, with some not included. The sample has over a million clones, more than 75% seen once. The sequencing sample was made of memory CD4+ T cells from PBMCs. Subset reported: CD45RA-negative fraction. All receptors come from a young man in good health. Some clones in this sample may be carry-over from other donors' samples.

The V and J genes are TRBV4-3 and TRBJ2-2; a weak D match, TRBD2 (6 bases). V lost 0 bases, J lost 5 bases, and 10 bases lay in between. CDR3 length equals 15 residues. The V gene's germline CDR1 is LGHNA and CDR2 YSLEER. In nucleotides, the CDR3 is TGCGCCAGCAGCCAAGATCGGGACTGGACCGGGGAGCTGTTTTTT. Translated, it gives CASSQDRDWTGELFF.

This clone is a singleton in its sample. CDR3 sequence reads: CASSVGSQETQYF. The CDR3 coding sequence is TGTGCCAGCAGCGTAGGGAGCCAGGAGACCCAGTACTTC. The gene calls are TRBV7-3 and TRBJ2-5; a weak D match, TRBD2 (5 bases). With 5 bases removed from V and 5 bases from J, the gap between germline ends came to 12 bases. CDR1 is SGHTA, CDR2 FQGTGA, per germline. The CDR3 totals 13 residues.

The chain carries TRBV6-5 and TRBJ2-7; TRBD1 agrees at 10 bases. Germline lookup yields CDR1 MNHEY and CDR2 SVGAGI. V shed 8 bases and J 3 bases; nucleotides not matched to a gene: 1. The CDR3 totals 12 residues. The DNA for the CDR3 is TGTGCCAGCGGGACAGGGGACTACGAGCAGTACTTC. Encoded protein: CASGTGDYEQYF.

V and J are TRBV27 and TRBJ2-7; 7 nucleotides agree with TRBD1. The CDR3 loop spans 13 amino acids. Per the germline V gene, CDR1 is MNHEY and CDR2 is SMNVEV (reference sequence). Trimming at V came to 7 bases and at J to 1 base, leaving 4 bases not matched to a gene. CDR3 nucleotides: TGTGCCAGCACTGGGACAGAGTCCTACGAGCAGTACTTC. This sequence encodes CASTGTESYEQYF.

The chain employs TRBV7-6 and TRBJ1-2, with D uncertain. Germline V gene sequence: CDR1 SGHVS, CDR2 FNYEAQ. Trimming stripped 3 bases from V and 4 bases from J, with 12 bases between. The CDR3 spans 14 residues. The CDR3 here is CASSLKVGGYGYTF. Written as DNA, the CDR3 is TGTGCCAGCAGCTTGAAGGTCGGAGGCTATGGCTACACCTTC.

The rearrangement uses TRBV19 and TRBJ1-1; D perhaps matches TRBD1 (6 bases). Deletions cut 7 bases from V and 5 bases from J, with 14 bases between. The V gene's germline CDR1 is LNHDA and CDR2 SQIVND (reference sequence). The CDR3 runs to 13 residues. Here the CDR3 DNA reads TGTGCCAGTACCCTAACTCAGGGGACTGAAGCTTTCTTT. This encodes CASTLTQGTEAFF.

The V call is TRBV28, the J call TRBJ2-2; TRBD2 agrees at 7 bases. This CDR3 has 14 amino acids. V was pared by 3 bases and J by 6 bases, with 4 bases of the junction left unmatched. Germline CDR1 is MDHEN and CDR2 is SYDVKM. CDR3 nucleotides: TGTGCCAGCAGTTTTGGGAGGGCCCCCGGGGAGCTGTTTTTT. Translating gives CASSFGRAPGELFF.

This clone was counted a single time. The V gene is TRBV19, the J gene TRBJ2-5, with 9 bases lining up with TRBD2. The CDR3 contains 16 residues. In germline, CDR1 is LNHDA, CDR2 SQIVND (reference sequence). V dropped 3 bases and J dropped 5; count of bases not matched to a gene: 10. The CDR3 loop reads CASSIFTTSGWETQYF. As DNA, the CDR3 is TGTGCCAGTAGTATCTTCACGACTAGCGGATGGGAGACCCAGTACTTC.

A few counts support this clone. V and J are TRBV7-9 and TRBJ2-3; D unclear. V shed 5 bases and J shed 4 bases, with 1 base lying between them. The CDR3 loop spans 10 amino acids. Germline lookup yields CDR1 SEHNR and CDR2 FQNEAQ (reference sequence). The CDR3 DNA follows: TGTGCCAGCAGCCCAGATACGCAGTATTTT. This encodes CASSPDTQYF. Looking up the rest from reference TRBV7-9 and TRBJ2-3 gives the full variable domain: DTGVSQNPRHKITKRGQNVTFRCDPISEHNRLYWYRQTLGQGPEFLTYFQNEAQLEKSRLLSDRFSAERPKGSFSTLEIQRTEQGDSAMYLCASSPDTQYFGPGTRLTVL.

CDR3 nucleotides: TGTGCCAGCAGCTTGGGCCCCAGGGGCAATCAGCCCCAGCATTTT. Its translation is CASSLGPRGNQPQHF. The chain couples TRBV5-6 to TRBJ1-5; possible D gene TRBD1, 5 bases. The CDR3 has 15 residues. V was pared by 0 bases and J by 2 bases, with 9 bases between. Germline V gives CDR1 SGHDT, CDR2 YYEEEE.

This clone was detected once. Germline is not matched at one junction end, which may reflect a read error. This rearrangement joins TRBV4-1 to TRBJ2-5, with D possibly TRBD2 on 6 matching bases. The CDR3 extends over 18 amino acids. The germline CDR1 and CDR2 sequences are MGHRA and YSYEKL. This CDR3 reads CASSPKPPLAGSREAQYF. CDR3 coding DNA: TGCGCCAGCAGCCCCAAACCCCCCTTGGCGGGATCGAGAGAGGCCCAGTACTTC.

This chain links TRBV11-3 with TRBJ2-1; D possibly corresponds to TRBD2 (5 bases). In germline, CDR1 is SGHNT, CDR2 YENEEA. This CDR3 contains 19 residues. V was trimmed by 1 base and J by 0 bases, leaving 19 bases between them. This chain's CDR3 is CASSLARPWTGISYNEQFF. In nucleotides, the CDR3 is TGTGCCAGCAGCTTAGCCCGACCCTGGACGGGGATCTCCTACAATGAGCAGTTCTTC.

This clone is a singleton in its sample. The rearrangement links TRBV28 to TRBJ1-2, with 7 bases that match TRBD1. The length of the CDR3 is 16 residues. V lost 6 bases and J lost 3; bases outside the gene matches: 13. In germline, CDR1 is MDHEN, CDR2 SYDVKM. This CDR3 is CASRITSGRGDYGYTF. The DNA of the CDR3 is TGTGCCAGCAGAATCACGAGCGGCAGGGGGGACTATGGCTACACCTTC.

This chain links TRBV5-1 with TRBJ2-5, with no clear D. Germline V gene data show CDR1 as SGHRS and CDR2 as YFSETQ. Deletions cut 3 bases from V and 1 base from J, with 7 bases between. There are 13 residues in the CDR3. CDR3 in amino acids: CASSWNVQETQYF. CDR3 bases: TGCGCCAGCAGCTGGAACGTCCAAGAGACCCAGTACTTC.

The chain links TRBV11-2 to TRBJ2-3; maybe TRBD2 (6 bases). Trimming cost V 1 base and J 3 bases, with 11 bases left between them. This CDR3 has 15 residues. CDR1 is SGHAT, CDR2 FQNNGV, per germline. CDR3 nucleotides: TGTGCCAGCAGCTTAGGGGTAGCGGCAACAGATACGCAGTATTTT. Translation: CASSLGVAATDTQYF. Looking up the rest from reference TRBV11-2 and TRBJ2-3 gives the full variable domain: EAGVAQSPRYKIIEKRQSVAFWCNPISGHATLYWYQQILGQGPKLLIQFQNNGVVDDSQLPKDRFSAERLKGVDSTLKIQPAKLEDSAVYLCASSLGVAATDTQYFGPGTRLTVL.

This clone was counted once. The J gene is TRBJ2-7, the V gene TRBV10-3, with 9 bases lining up with TRBD1. This CDR3 comprises 14 residues. CDR1 is ENHRY, CDR2 SYGVKD, per germline. The junction had 5 bases not matched to a gene; V was cut back by 3 bases and J by 5 bases. CDR3: CAISEMDRGHEQYF. CDR3 bases: TGTGCCATCAGTGAAATGGACAGGGGCCACGAGCAGTACTTC.

Note on this clone: The same CDR3 can be traced to other DNA sequences in this sample. This rearrangement joins TRBV5-1 to TRBJ2-2, with a tentative D call TRBD2 (6 bases). The CDR3 is made up of 13 amino acids. Per germline, CDR1 SGHRS and CDR2 YFSETQ. Trimming removed 2 bases from V and 6 bases from J, with 8 bases in between. CDR3: CASSLAGPGELFF. The CDR3 DNA follows: TGCGCCAGCAGCTTAGCGGGTCCCGGGGAGCTGTTTTTT.

The chain combines TRBV9 with TRBJ2-2; 7 bases agree with TRBD2. This CDR3 is 18 amino acids long. The V gene end was trimmed by 4 bases and the J gene end by 0 bases; junction bases not matched to a gene: 12. Per the germline V gene, CDR1 is SGDLS and CDR2 is YYNGEE. The CDR3 sequence: CASSPTLTSRANTGELFF. CDR3 nucleotides: TGTGCCAGCAGCCCTACCTTGACTAGCAGGGCGAACACCGGGGAGCTGTTTTTT.

This chain uses TRBV10-2 with TRBJ1-2; D gene ambiguous. The V and J ends lost 7 bases and 5 bases respectively, with 17 bases between them. Germline assignment: CDR1 WSHSY and CDR2 SAAADI. The CDR3 has 14 amino acids. The CDR3 sequence: CASKDQVWRYGYTF. For the CDR3, the DNA is TGCGCCAGCAAAGATCAGGTTTGGAGGTATGGCTACACCTTC.

This clone was seen once. The V gene is TRBV11-3, the J gene TRBJ2-2; D unclear. The CDR3 runs 11 residues. The V end was cut by 8 bases, the J end by 0 bases, with 1 base between. Germline V gene data show CDR1 as SGHNT and CDR2 as YENEEA. CDR3 sequence: CASSNTGELFF. The CDR3, as DNA: TGTGCCAGCTCGAACACCGGGGAGCTGTTTTTT.